The 14 T cell receptor beta chains presented below share a single source sample, sequenced in a study of OX40 agonist ivuxolimab in advanced cancers. This table comes from immunoSEQ multiplex PCR, and its TCRdb copy is limited to in-frame clones, with some not included. The sample holds fewer than 100,000 clones, about 86% seen once. Sequenced material: CD4+ or CD8+ T cells sorted from blood, taken in a trial of the OX40 agonist ivuxolimab. All receptors come from an adult with an advanced solid tumor such as melanoma, head and neck, liver or kidney cancer.

The chain joins TRBV25-1 to TRBJ1-5, with 7 positions matching TRBD1. The germline V gene has CDR1 MGHDK and CDR2 SYGVNS. The J segment lost 1 base and the V segment lost 11 bases, leaving 5 bases of the junction unmatched. CDR3 length equals 13 residues. CDR3 amino acids: CAGPGQSNQPQHF. CDR3 nucleotide sequence: TGTGCCGGCCCGGGACAGAGCAATCAGCCCCAGCATTTT.

V is TRBV11-2 and J is TRBJ1-1, with D perhaps matching TRBD1 (6 bases). V lost 9 bases and J lost 2, with 13 bases in between. The CDR3 is made up of 13 amino acids. Germline V lookup: CDR1 SGHAT, CDR2 FQNNGV. The CDR3 bases are TGTGCCAGTTGGGGAGGGACAAACACTGAAGCTTTCTTT. Translation: CASWGGTNTEAFF.

The chain carries TRBV5-6 and TRBJ1-1, with D possibly being TRBD1 (6 bases). Germline values: CDR1 SGHDT, CDR2 YYEEEE. Trimming shortened V by 4 bases and J by 0 bases, and 13 bases separated the two germline ends. There are 15 residues in the CDR3. The CDR3 is CASSATTGLNTEAFF. CDR3 nucleotides: TGTGCCAGCAGCGCTACCACAGGGTTGAACACTGAAGCTTTCTTT.

This chain joins TRBV30 and TRBJ2-3; D possibly corresponds to TRBD1 (6 bases). CDR3 length equals 11 residues. Trimming left V 4 bases short and J 5 bases short, with 7 bases between. Germline-derived CDR1 and CDR2 are GTSNPN and SVGIG (reference sequence). The CDR3 bases are TGTGCCTGGACAGGGGTAGATACGCAGTATTTT. Translated: CAWTGVDTQYF.

This clone was found once. The V and J genes are TRBV5-4 and TRBJ1-4; 9 bases match TRBD1. The CDR3 runs to 15 residues. Per germline, CDR1 SGHNT and CDR2 YYREEE (reference sequence). J gave up 4 bases and V 4 bases, and 5 bases lay outside the gene matches. The CDR3 DNA reads as TGTGCCAGCAGCACTGGACAGGGGTATAATGAAAAACTGTTTTTT. It specifies CASSTGQGYNEKLFF.

The sample holds a few counts of this clone. This chain uses TRBV5-4 with TRBJ1-2; a possible D gene is TRBD1 (6 bases). V dropped 2 bases and J dropped 3 bases, with 8 bases sitting between them. This CDR3 is 13 amino acids long. CDR1 SGHNT and CDR2 YYREEE come from the germline V gene (reference sequence). In DNA form, the CDR3 reads TGTGCCAGCAGCTTACAGGGAGACTATGGCTACACCTTC. Translated: CASSLQGDYGYTF. The full variable domain, with the rest looked up from reference TRBV5-4 and TRBJ1-2, is ETGVTQSPTHLIKTRGQQVTLRCSSQSGHNTVSWYQQALGQGPQFIFQYYREEENGRGNFPPRFSGLQFPNYSSELNVNALELDDSALYLCASSLQGDYGYTFGSGTRLTVV.

V gene TRBV10-3 combines with J gene TRBJ2-1, with D tentatively TRBD2 (5 bases). Trimming took off 10 bases at V and 4 bases at J, with 11 bases between the two ends. This CDR3 comprises 12 residues. Germline-derived CDR1 and CDR2 are ENHRY and SYGVKD. The CDR3 sequence is CASGGLYNEQFF. As DNA, the CDR3 is TGTGCCAGCGGAGGATTATACAATGAGCAGTTCTTC.

The chain carries TRBV2 and TRBJ1-2; 12 bases align to TRBD1. Per germline, CDR1 SNHLY and CDR2 FYNNEI. V lost 3 bases to trimming and J lost 8 bases; unmatched junction nucleotides: 4. The CDR3 is made up of 14 amino acids. CDR3 sequence reads: CASSEGQGAGGYTF. CDR3 DNA sequence: TGTGCCAGCAGTGAGGGACAGGGGGCCGGGGGCTACACCTTC.

Comments on this clone: The junction and the germline gene differ at one end; a read error may be behind it. V gene TRBV11-2 combines with J gene TRBJ1-2; perhaps TRBD1 as D (6 bases). Germline CDR1 reads SGHAT; CDR2 reads FQNNGV. The CDR3 loop spans 11 amino acids. For the CDR3, the DNA is TGTGCCAGCAGCTTAGATCTTAGGGGGGTCTTC. Its translation: CASSLDLRGVF.

This sequence joins TRBV25-1 and TRBJ1-3, with unresolved D. This CDR3 has 14 residues. V shed 2 bases and J shed 0 bases, with 5 bases lying between them. Germline V CDR1 and CDR2: MGHDK, SYGVNS. CDR3 residues: CASSEQNSGNTIYF. The CDR3 DNA reads TGTGCCAGCAGTGAACAGAACTCTGGAAACACCATATATTTT.

This clone was detected only a few times. This chain links TRBV4-3 with TRBJ1-6; D call uncertain. The germline V gene encodes CDR1 LGHNA and CDR2 YSLEER. The CDR3 runs to 16 residues. The V gene lost 1 base and the J gene lost 1 base, with 8 bases spanning the gap. Here the CDR3 reads CASSQGGMSYNSPLHF. The CDR3 DNA is TGCGCCAGCAGCCAAGGAGGGATGTCCTATAATTCACCCCTCCACTTT.

This clone was seen only once. Since the CDR3 does not end with the conserved phenylalanine or tryptophan, this likely comes from a read error. The chain is built from TRBV6-1 and TRBJ2-7, with 9 bases lining up with TRBD2. From germline, CDR1 is MNHNS and CDR2 SASEGT. The CDR3 sequence is 14 residues long. V lost 5 bases to trimming and J lost 4 bases; unmatched junction nucleotides: 6. This CDR3 is CASSSQAGGYEQYL. The CDR3 region has the DNA TGTGCCAGCAGTTCTCAGGCGGGGGGGTACGAGCAGTACCTC.

The chain couples TRBV27 to TRBJ2-5; D call uncertain. CDR3 size: 12 residues. V was cut by 5 bases and J by 5 bases, with 9 bases left in between. Germline CDR1 MNHEY, CDR2 SMNVEV (reference sequence). The CDR3 is CASSPLGETQYF. Here the CDR3 DNA reads TGTGCCAGCAGTCCCTTGGGGGAGACCCAGTACTTC.

The chain is built from TRBV15 and TRBJ1-1; D call uncertain. Germline V gene sequence: CDR1 LNHNV, CDR2 YYDKDF (reference sequence). The CDR3 consists of 16 residues. The ends were cut back, 1 base at V and 2 bases at J, with 14 bases in the middle. The CDR3 bases are TGTGCCACCAGCAGAGGGACCGGCAGGCAAAACACTGAAGCTTTCTTT. This codes for CATSRGTGRQNTEAFF.